This TCR beta chain was profiled in a study of cytomegalovirus exposure and HLA in healthy donors. Findings of the study overall: A cluster of highly shared sequence variants was likely a sequencing artifact. CMV serostatus was the sole immune exposure information available. Productive rates of about 87% or about 30% were seen for most TCR beta V segments in an earlier analysis. Within a later analysis, the majority of CMV-associated TCR beta chains appeared HLA-restricted.

The PCR ran on 60 Vbeta and 13 Jbeta primers. The protocol was immunoSEQ multiplex PCR, while the TCRdb copy is restricted to in-frame clones and leaves out a portion. The sample yields about 130,000 clones, 78% seen once. This CDR3 contains 15 residues. CDR1 SGHNT and CDR2 YYREEE come from the germline V gene (reference sequence). The V and J ends lost 2 bases and 5 bases, in that order; junction bases with no gene match: 7. Comments on this clone: Antigen specificity is unknown.

The gene calls are TRBV5-4 and TRBJ2-1, with TRBD2 matching over 7 bases. The clonotype was recovered from a woman between 18 and 29 years old in good health and CMV-seronegative. The sequenced material came from PBMCs. The CDR3 loop reads CASSLGSGVHNEQFF. The CDR3 bases are TGTGCCAGCAGCTTAGGAAGCGGGGTTCACAATGAGCAGTTCTTC. The full variable domain, its missing parts supplied by reference TRBV5-4 and TRBJ2-1, is ETGVTQSPTHLIKTRGQQVTLRCSSQSGHNTVSWYQQALGQGPQFIFQYYREEENGRGNFPPRFSGLQFPNYSSELNVNALELDDSALYLCASSLGSGVHNEQFFGPGTRLTVL.